This T cell receptor (beta chain) is drawn from a study of OX40 agonist ivuxolimab in advanced cancers. Study-wide background: An anti-OX40 (CD134) antibody with agonistic activity, ivuxolimab, was administered to patients. The group had a mean age of about 65 years, ranged from roughly 20 to 79, and was 82.7% male. The patients received ivuxolimab by intravenous route every 2 weeks at 0.01 to 10 mg/kg. The study's findings and limits: More expanded clones were seen, on average, in CD8+ T cells than in CD4+.

Repertoires were generated with immunoSEQ multiplex PCR, while TCRdb's copy carries only in-frame clones and drops some. The table records almost 35,000 clones, about 86% of them present only once. Concerning this clone itself: Its antigen is still unknown.

With 3 bases removed from V and 8 bases from J, the gap between germline ends came to 11 bases. In germline, CDR1 is MDHEN, CDR2 SYDVKM. CDR3 size: 13 residues. The receptor's source is an adult with an advanced solid tumor such as melanoma, head and neck, liver or kidney cancer. The J gene is TRBJ2-1, the V gene TRBV28; the D is unclear. Here the sequenced sample was CD4+ or CD8+ T cells sorted from blood, taken in a trial of the OX40 agonist ivuxolimab. The chain's CDR3 is CASSLVSGDEQFF. In nucleotides, the CDR3 is TGTGCCAGCAGTTTGGTAAGTGGGGATGAGCAGTTCTTC.